Below are 20 T cell receptor beta chains sequenced from a single sample in a study of OX40 agonist ivuxolimab in advanced cancers. TCRdb keeps only in-frame clones here, not all; method: immunoSEQ multiplex PCR. The sample carries tens of thousands of clones, 85% to 90% recorded once. Sequencing used CD4+ or CD8+ T cells sorted from blood, obtained in a trial of the OX40 agonist ivuxolimab. The source is an adult with an advanced solid tumor such as melanoma, head and neck, liver or kidney cancer.

The gene calls are TRBV30 and TRBJ1-2; D ambiguous. V lost 2 bases and J lost 4, with 5 bases in between. Germline loops: CDR1 GTSNPN, CDR2 SVGIG (reference sequence). The CDR3 is 11 residues long. The DNA for the CDR3 is TGTGCCTGGAGTTACTCCTATGGCTACACCTTC. Translating it yields CAWSYSYGYTF.

The genes are TRBV6-5 and TRBJ1-2; no clear D. The CDR3 length is 11 residues. Germline V CDR1 and CDR2: MNHEY, SVGAGI. Trimming left V 5 bases short and J 6 bases short, with 7 bases between. Written as DNA, the CDR3 is TGTGCCAGCAGTCCCGGACATGGCTACACCTTC. Amino acid sequence: CASSPGHGYTF.

This chain uses TRBV29-1 with TRBJ1-1; D gene unclear. Germline CDR1 SQVTM, CDR2 ANQGSEA. CDR3 length equals 14 residues. Trimming pared 5 bases from V and 3 bases from J, leaving 16 bases between. The CDR3 region is CSVWVSAGDTEAFF. The CDR3 nucleotides are TGCAGCGTTTGGGTGTCGGCTGGGGACACTGAAGCTTTCTTT.

V gene TRBV7-9 combines with J gene TRBJ2-1; D is ambiguous. Per the germline V gene, CDR1 is SEHNR and CDR2 is FQNEAQ (reference sequence). This CDR3 has 11 residues. Trimming left V 7 bases short and J 8 bases short, with 9 bases between. CDR3 amino acids: CASNQGDEQFF. CDR3 in DNA: TGTGCCAGCAACCAAGGAGATGAGCAGTTCTTC.

V usage is TRBV5-3 and J usage is TRBJ1-2; 8 bases fit TRBD1. TRBV5-3 has ORF status, its function being uncertain. Unmatched junction bases numbered 9, after V lost 8 bases and J lost 3 bases. CDR3 length: 14 residues. The CDR3 DNA is TGTGCCAGCAGCGGTGGACAGGGAGACTATGGCTACACCTTC. It specifies CASSGGQGDYGYTF.

The chain joins TRBV5-5 to TRBJ2-7; maybe TRBD1 (5 bases). Trimming removed 0 bases at V and 0 bases at J, with 13 bases between. The CDR3 contains 16 residues. Germline values: CDR1 SGHKS, CDR2 YYEKEE (reference sequence). CDR3 protein: CASSLVQEVLSYEQYF. The CDR3 region has the DNA TGTGCCAGCAGCTTGGTACAGGAAGTTCTCTCCTACGAGCAGTACTTC.

The chain employs TRBV5-5 and TRBJ2-1; no definite D call. V lost 2 bases and J 4 bases, leaving 4 bases between the germline ends. CDR1 is SGHKS, CDR2 YYEKEE, per germline (reference sequence). The CDR3 covers 12 residues. CDR3 bases: TGTGCCAGCAGCTTTGGGTACAATGAGCAGTTCTTC. Protein sequence: CASSFGYNEQFF.

This rearrangement joins TRBV18 to TRBJ2-7, with D uncertain. Trimming took 5 bases from V and 0 from J, leaving 8 bases between them. The CDR3 spans 13 residues. CDR1 and CDR2 from the germline V gene are KGHSH and LQKENI. The CDR3 nucleotides are TGTGCCAGCTCAGGCAAAGCCTCCTACGAGCAGTACTTC. Translating gives CASSGKASYEQYF. The full variable domain, with the rest looked up from reference TRBV18 and TRBJ2-7, is NAGVMQNPRHLVRRRGQEARLRCSPMKGHSHVYWYRQLPEEGLKFMVYLQKENIIDESGMPKERFSAEFPKEGPSILRIQQVVRGDSAAYFCASSGKASYEQYFGPGTRLTVT.

The chain uses TRBV5-1 and TRBJ1-2; 8 positions agree with TRBD1. Germline assignment: CDR1 SGHRS and CDR2 YFSETQ. The V gene end was trimmed by 4 bases and the J gene end by 3 bases; junction bases not matched to a gene: 8. This CDR3 region has 15 residues. The CDR3 region is CASSPSGQGYYGYTF. The CDR3 DNA is TGCGCCAGCAGCCCCTCCGGACAGGGTTACTATGGCTACACCTTC.

The CDR3 coding sequence is TGCGCCAGCAGCCATCAGGGGAGGGTTCAGCCCCAGCATTTT. Translating gives CASSHQGRVQPQHF. This chain connects TRBV4-1 to TRBJ1-5; D is possibly TRBD1 (6 bases). V was clipped by 3 bases and J by 6 bases, with 12 bases between them. The CDR3 loop spans 14 amino acids. Germline V gene sequence: CDR1 MGHRA, CDR2 YSYEKL.

This chain connects TRBV5-1 to TRBJ1-1; 7 bases fit TRBD1. The germline gives CDR1 SGHRS, CDR2 YFSETQ. This CDR3 has 15 residues. Germline trimming cut 4 bases from V and 5 bases from J; bases unmatched to any gene: 11. CDR3 in DNA: TGCGCCAGCAGCCCTCGACAGGGAATTGGGACTGAAGCTTTCTTT. This encodes CASSPRQGIGTEAFF.

This clone has a single count. This chain joins TRBV27 and TRBJ1-1, with a possible D match to TRBD1 (5 bases). Germline loops: CDR1 MNHEY, CDR2 SMNVEV (reference sequence). The CDR3 has 13 amino acids. With 10 bases removed from V and 5 bases from J, the gap between germline ends came to 17 bases. This CDR3 reads CATGAGRGTEAFF. CDR3 DNA sequence: TGTGCCACCGGAGCGGGGAGGGGTACTGAAGCTTTCTTT.

This clone was seen just once. This sequence joins TRBV5-1 and TRBJ2-3; the D gene could be TRBD1 or TRBD2 (5 bases each). This CDR3 spans 17 amino acids. From germline, CDR1 is SGHRS and CDR2 YFSETQ. Trimming cost V 3 bases and J 2 bases, with 19 bases left between them. CDR3 nucleotides: TGCGCCAGCAGCTCAATACCGGGACCAACCCTCACAGATACGCAGTATTTT. Translating it yields CASSSIPGPTLTDTQYF.

The V gene is TRBV7-3, the J gene TRBJ2-7; D is unclear. This CDR3 has 13 amino acids. Deletions cut 3 bases from V and 3 bases from J, with 9 bases between. Germline V CDR1 and CDR2: SGHTA, FQGTGA. The CDR3 DNA is TGTGCCAGCAGCTTGGCCAAAAACTACGAGCAGTACTTC. It encodes CASSLAKNYEQYF.

The chain recombines TRBV2 with TRBJ2-7; D ambiguous. This CDR3 has 14 residues. The germline V gene has CDR1 SNHLY and CDR2 FYNNEI. V was shortened by 6 bases and J by 1 base, with 13 bases between the two germline ends. CDR3 sequence: CASRWLTASYEQYF. The CDR3, as DNA: TGTGCCAGCAGATGGCTAACCGCGTCCTACGAGCAGTACTTC.

The V gene is TRBV4-1, the J gene TRBJ2-7; a weak D match, TRBD1 (5 bases). CDR3 length equals 16 residues. The germline V and J ends were trimmed by 4 bases and 5 bases, with 21 bases remaining between them. CDR1 MGHRA and CDR2 YSYEKL come from the germline V gene. In DNA form, the CDR3 reads TGCGCCAGCAGCCTCATCCGGACCTCCAGGACAAACGAGCAGTACTTC. Amino acids: CASSLIRTSRTNEQYF.

The CDR3 nucleotides read TGTGCCAGCAGCTTAACAGGACAGATCTCCTACGAGCAGTACTTC. As protein: CASSLTGQISYEQYF. The rearrangement uses TRBV7-2 and TRBJ2-7, with D perhaps matching TRBD1 (6 bases). CDR3 length equals 15 residues. Trimming removed 2 bases at V and 0 bases at J, with 11 bases between. In germline, CDR1 is SGHTA, CDR2 FQGNSA.

This chain links TRBV10-2 with TRBJ2-1, with TRBD2 matching 11 bases. Germline V gene sequence: CDR1 WSHSY, CDR2 SAAADI. The CDR3 has 16 amino acids. V gave up 3 bases and J gave up 5 bases; unmatched junction bases: 6. CDR3 in DNA: TGCGCCAGCAGTGACATACTAGCGGGAGAGAACAATGAGCAGTTCTTC. Protein product: CASSDILAGENNEQFF.

The rearrangement links TRBV27 to TRBJ2-7; 7 bases agree with TRBD1. Germline V lookup: CDR1 MNHEY, CDR2 SMNVEV (reference sequence). The CDR3 spans 18 residues. V gave up 7 bases and J gave up 0 bases; unmatched junction bases: 18. CDR3 nucleotides: TGTGCCAGCACAAAACTCAACCTCGGGACAGACAGCTCCTACGAGCAGTACTTC. Protein sequence: CASTKLNLGTDSSYEQYF.

V and J are TRBV7-9 and TRBJ1-2; unclear D gene. The ends were cut back, 1 base at V and 0 bases at J, with 6 bases in the middle. CDR3 length: 14 residues. Germline CDR1 SEHNR, CDR2 FQNEAQ (reference sequence). DNA of the CDR3: TGTGCCAGCAGCTTAGGCAGTACTAACTATGGCTACACCTTC. This gives the protein CASSLGSTNYGYTF. Full variable domain (rest looked up from reference TRBV7-9 and TRBJ1-2): DTGVSQNPRHKITKRGQNVTFRCDPISEHNRLYWYRQTLGQGPEFLTYFQNEAQLEKSRLLSDRFSAERPKGSFSTLEIQRTEQGDSAMYLCASSLGSTNYGYTFGSGTRLTVV.